The sequence of this TCR beta chain was determined in a study of tumor and adjacent non-tumor tissue in lung cancer. Across the whole study: Patients were aged roughly 30 to 76, some 10 men and roughly 5 women, stage I to III.

General observations from the study: Shorter survival was associated with higher TCR diversity in tumors. Normal lung showed higher cumulative top 100 clone frequency than tumor. TCR diversity was significantly greater in tumor than normal lung tissue.

The template was RNA from unsorted bulk tissue. Distant lung tissue was collected more than 3 cm away from the tumor edge. A modified ARM-PCR protocol with three rounds of nested PCR amplified TCRbeta. TCRdb recomputed calls from the multiplex PCR reads with MiXCR, one row per CDR3 protein. This sample has approximately 110,000 distinct CDR3 sequences, with about 61% found just once. As concerns this clonotype: The antigen is not known. Sequence at one end of the junction differs from germline and may be a read error.

Per the germline V gene, CDR1 is SQVTM and CDR2 is ANQGSEA. There are 12 residues in the CDR3. The chain has TRBV29-1 and TRBJ2-3; no clear D. The clonotype was recovered from a man in his 60s with non-small cell lung cancer. The sample was distant non-tumor lung tissue. CDR3 sequence: CSVDEPADTQYF. CDR3 DNA: TGCAGCGTTGATGAACCCGCAGATACGCAGTATTTC.